What follows are 30 T cell receptor beta chains derived from one specimen sequenced in a study of blood T cell repertoires in COVID-19. Assay used: immunoSEQ multiplex PCR; TCRdb lists only in-frame clones, some missing. This sample yields 220,000 or so clones, of which roughly four fifths are seen a single time; around 2% belongs to the top ten. The sample consisted of peripheral blood. These receptors all come from a woman of 80 years or more with acute or convalescent COVID-19.

The rearrangement links TRBV7-9 to TRBJ2-2; no definite D call. V lost 2 bases, J lost 0 bases, and 4 bases lay in between. Germline CDR1 reads SEHNR; CDR2 reads FQNEAQ (reference sequence). This CDR3 region has 14 residues. The CDR3 nucleotides read TGTGCCAGCAGCTTACTTGCGAACACCGGGGAGCTGTTTTTT. Protein: CASSLLANTGELFF.

This chain uses TRBV11-3 with TRBJ2-3, with 12 nucleotides matching TRBD2. J gave up 4 bases and V 5 bases, and 13 bases lay outside the gene matches. Germline CDR1 SGHNT, CDR2 YENEEA. The CDR3 contains 18 residues. CDR3 in DNA: TGTGCCAGCAGCCAGGGCCTAGCGGGGGGGCCTGGGTCAGATACGCAGTATTTT. Its protein is CASSQGLAGGPGSDTQYF.

The gene calls are TRBV19 and TRBJ1-1; D unresolved. Germline V CDR1 and CDR2: LNHDA, SQIVND (reference sequence). This CDR3 is built from 13 residues. Trimming stripped 6 bases from V and 4 bases from J, with 12 bases between. CDR3 bases: TGTGCCAGTAGCGCTATAATGAGCACTGAAGCTTTCTTT. Its protein is CASSAIMSTEAFF.

This chain links TRBV5-6 with TRBJ1-1, with D possibly being TRBD1 (5 bases). V lost 4 bases, J lost 4 bases, and 14 bases lay in between. Per germline, CDR1 SGHDT and CDR2 YYEEEE. The CDR3 is 14 residues long. CDR3 DNA: TGTGCCAGCAGCCCCGAGGCCGGGGGCACTGAAGCTTTCTTT. It is translated as CASSPEAGGTEAFF.

The gene calls are TRBV6-5 and TRBJ1-2; TRBD1 matches at 7 bases. This CDR3 is built from 15 residues. V shed 6 bases and J 0 bases; nucleotides not matched to a gene: 7. In germline, CDR1 is MNHEY, CDR2 SVGAGI. CDR3 coding DNA: TGTGCCAGCAGACGCCTGGGACAGCCTAACTATGGCTACACCTTC. This sequence encodes CASRRLGQPNYGYTF.

The CDR3 spells CASSGGQGAYEQYF. Written as DNA, the CDR3 is TGTGCCAGCAGCGGTGGACAGGGGGCTTACGAGCAGTACTTC. The chain uses TRBV5-4 and TRBJ2-7; 11 bases fit TRBD1. This CDR3 contains 14 residues. Trimming removed 4 bases from V and 4 bases from J; junction bases left unmatched: 4. The germline V gene encodes CDR1 SGHNT and CDR2 YYREEE (reference sequence).

The rearrangement links TRBV25-1 to TRBJ2-7, with TRBD1 as a possible D gene (5 bases). The V gene lost 1 base and the J gene lost 2 bases, with 12 bases spanning the gap. The length of the CDR3 is 15 residues. Germline-derived CDR1 and CDR2 are MGHDK and SYGVNS. CDR3 sequence reads: CASSELRGSAYEQYF. The CDR3 DNA reads as TGTGCCAGCAGTGAATTAAGGGGATCCGCCTACGAGCAGTACTTC.

This chain joins TRBV6-5 and TRBJ2-7; TRBD2 is a possible D gene (6 bases). Germline V gene sequence: CDR1 MNHEY, CDR2 SVGAGI. V was shortened by 4 bases and J by 3 bases, with 16 bases between the two germline ends. The CDR3 spans 15 residues. CDR3 coding DNA: TGTGCCAGCAGTTCAAACGAGGGACTCCTCTACGAGCAGTACTTC. Residues: CASSSNEGLLYEQYF.

This sequence joins TRBV6-5 and TRBJ1-1; 9 nucleotides match TRBD1. V dropped 6 bases and J dropped 4; count of bases not matched to a gene: 6. The germline V gene encodes CDR1 MNHEY and CDR2 SVGAGI. The CDR3 length is 14 residues. The CDR3 bases are TGTGCCAGCAGGACAACAGGGGGCCTCACTGAAGCTTTCTTT. Translated: CASRTTGGLTEAFF.

V usage is TRBV7-2 and J usage is TRBJ2-1, with no clear D. The germline CDR1 and CDR2 sequences are SGHTA and FQGNSA. Trimming cost V 1 base and J 7 bases, with 5 bases left between them. CDR3 size: 12 residues. Here the CDR3 DNA reads TGTGCCAGCAGCTTAGGTATAAATGAGCAGTTCTTC. This sequence encodes CASSLGINEQFF.

The V and J genes are TRBV9 and TRBJ2-1; D gene uncertain. The CDR3 extends over 13 amino acids. Germline values: CDR1 SGDLS, CDR2 YYNGEE. Trimming removed 3 bases from V and 5 bases from J, with 9 bases in between. Written as DNA, the CDR3 is TGTGCCAGCAGCGCCACCTCGGACAATGAGCAGTTCTTC. Protein sequence: CASSATSDNEQFF. Supplemented by reference TRBV9 and TRBJ2-1, the full variable domain reads DSGVTQTPKHLITATGQRVTLRCSPRSGDLSVYWYQQSLDQGLQFLIQYYNGEERAKGNILERFSAQQFPDLHSELNLSSLELGDSALYFCASSATSDNEQFFGPGTRLTVL.

Concerning this clone: At one end the junction does not follow the germline gene, possibly because of a read error. The V gene is TRBV6-1, the J gene TRBJ1-1; D remains unclear. The germline gives CDR1 MNHNS, CDR2 SASEGT. The CDR3 is 13 residues long. The DNA of the CDR3 is TGTGCCAGCAGAGAAGACACGCACACTGAAGCTTTCTTT. Its protein product is CASREDTHTEAFF.

This chain links TRBV23-1 with TRBJ2-7; 13 nucleotides match TRBD2. TRBV23-1 qualifies as an ORF whose function is uncertain. This CDR3 is 16 amino acids long. V trimming: 7 bases; J trimming: 3 bases; junction bases outside the gene matches: 9. CDR3 DNA sequence: TGCGCCAGCACCCGACCTGGACTAGCGGGAGTCTACGAGCAGTACTTC. Its protein product is CASTRPGLAGVYEQYF.

The chain links TRBV12-3 or TRBV12-4 to TRBJ2-2; TRBD1 might be the D (6 bases). The CDR3 has 13 residues. Trimming took 6 bases from V and 7 from J, leaving 12 bases between them. The CDR3 bases are TGTGCCAGCAGGGGACAAGGGTTCGGGGAGCTGTTTTTT. It translates to CASRGQGFGELFF.

The J gene is TRBJ2-7, the V gene TRBV18, with D unclear. Germline V CDR1 and CDR2: KGHSH, LQKENI. The V and J ends lost 2 bases and 2 bases respectively, with 7 bases between them. This CDR3 region has 13 residues. CDR3 loop: CASSPFGPYEQYF. The CDR3 nucleotides are TGTGCCAGCTCACCATTTGGCCCCTACGAGCAGTACTTC.

This clone was recorded once. The chain recombines TRBV7-2 with TRBJ2-1; 10 bases fit TRBD2. Germline V lookup: CDR1 SGHTA, CDR2 FQGNSA. J lost 4 bases, V lost 3 bases, and 6 bases had no gene match. This CDR3 is built from 16 residues. This CDR3 reads CASSFRSGGAYNEQFF. CDR3 nucleotide sequence: TGTGCCAGCAGCTTCAGAAGCGGGGGGGCTTACAATGAGCAGTTCTTC.

This clone was counted between two and nine times. The CDR3 region is CASSLFDRDRGRLEQYF. The CDR3 DNA follows: TGTGCCAGCAGTCTCTTTGACCGGGACAGGGGGCGTCTCGAGCAGTACTTC. V and J are TRBV25-1 and TRBJ2-7; 12 nucleotides agree with TRBD1. This CDR3 spans 17 amino acids. Germline values: CDR1 MGHDK, CDR2 SYGVNS. J gave up 6 bases and V 5 bases, and 14 bases lay outside the gene matches.

The gene calls are TRBV6-5 and TRBJ1-1; D is uncertain. Germline values: CDR1 MNHEY, CDR2 SVGAGI. Trimming shortened V by 4 bases and J by 2 bases, and 17 bases separated the two germline ends. The CDR3 consists of 16 residues. The CDR3 sequence: CASSSKPGRHNTEAFF. Written as DNA, the CDR3 is TGTGCCAGCAGTTCGAAACCCGGGAGACACAACACTGAAGCTTTCTTT.

This chain joins TRBV15 and TRBJ2-1; the match to TRBD1 covers 7 bases. Germline CDR1 LNHNV, CDR2 YYDKDF (reference sequence). The J segment lost 6 bases and the V segment lost 6 bases, leaving 17 bases of the junction unmatched. The CDR3 runs to 17 residues. This chain's CDR3 is CATRDRTGPTGANEQFF. The DNA of the CDR3 is TGTGCCACCAGAGACCGGACAGGTCCAACAGGGGCCAATGAGCAGTTCTTC.

This chain's CDR3 is CASIRDMTNQPQHF. The DNA of the CDR3 is TGTGCCAGCATTCGGGACATGACCAATCAGCCCCAGCATTTT. The chain joins TRBV6-5 to TRBJ1-5; D perhaps matches TRBD1 (6 bases). Germline V gene sequence: CDR1 MNHEY, CDR2 SVGAGI. The CDR3 runs 14 residues. Trimming took 7 bases from V and 3 from J, leaving 13 bases between them.

The chain is built from TRBV28 and TRBJ1-2, with D perhaps TRBD1 (5 bases). The CDR3 spans 10 residues. Germline V CDR1 and CDR2: MDHEN, SYDVKM. V lost 8 bases, J lost 8 bases, and 9 bases lay in between. For the CDR3, the DNA is TGTGCCAGCTCAGGGAAAGGCTACACCTTC. As protein: CASSGKGYTF.

The chain joins TRBV5-5 to TRBJ2-7; the match to TRBD2 covers 9 bases. V lost 1 base and J lost 2; bases outside the gene matches: 7. The CDR3 length is 16 residues. CDR1 and CDR2 (germline): SGHKS, YYEKEE (reference sequence). The CDR3 is CASSLIVAGATYEQYF. CDR3 sequence (DNA): TGTGCCAGCAGCTTGATAGTAGCGGGGGCAACCTACGAGCAGTACTTC.

V and J are TRBV2 and TRBJ1-6; D is ambiguous. Germline assignment: CDR1 SNHLY and CDR2 FYNNEI. With 6 bases removed from V and 7 bases from J, the gap between germline ends came to 13 bases. The CDR3 spans 14 residues. In DNA form, the CDR3 reads TGTGCCAGCAGCGCAGACATATCAAATTCACCCCTCCACTTT. The encoded protein is CASSADISNSPLHF.

This chain connects TRBV7-3 to TRBJ1-5, with D perhaps matching TRBD1 (5 bases). In germline, CDR1 is SGHTA, CDR2 FQGTGA. Trimming stripped 5 bases from V and 3 bases from J, with 14 bases between. The CDR3 runs to 15 residues. DNA for the CDR3: TGTGCCAGCAGCGTTAACAGGCGATCCAATCAGCCCCAGCATTTT. Its protein product is CASSVNRRSNQPQHF.

The chain is built from TRBV5-1 and TRBJ1-1; tentative D call: TRBD1 (5 bases). CDR3 length: 15 amino acids. V was cut by 0 bases and J by 6 bases, with 15 bases left in between. The V gene's germline CDR1 is SGHRS and CDR2 YFSETQ. The CDR3 reads CASSLGSGGYSEAFF. The CDR3 region has the DNA TGCGCCAGCAGCTTGGGATCGGGGGGTTACTCTGAAGCTTTCTTT.

The chain links TRBV30 to TRBJ2-4, with TRBD2 matching 9 bases. Germline CDR1 and CDR2: GTSNPN and SVGIG (reference sequence). The CDR3 has 15 amino acids. The junction had 11 bases not matched to a gene; V was cut back by 0 bases and J by 11 bases. The CDR3 reads CAWSVEGLAGPVQYF. CDR3 bases: TGTGCCTGGAGTGTAGAGGGGCTAGCGGGGCCAGTTCAGTACTTC.

The rearrangement uses TRBV7-2 and TRBJ2-3; D is ambiguous. Between the trimmed V and J ends, which lost 4 bases and 4 bases, there was a span of 12 bases. The CDR3 totals 14 residues. Germline V gene data show CDR1 as SGHTA and CDR2 as FQGNSA. CDR3 in amino acids: CASSSDPGADTQYF. CDR3 nucleotides: TGTGCCAGCAGCTCAGATCCGGGTGCAGATACGCAGTATTTT.

The chain couples TRBV27 to TRBJ1-1; the D is unclear. The CDR3 runs 13 residues. V shed 0 bases and J shed 7 bases, with 9 bases lying between them. Germline CDR1 MNHEY, CDR2 SMNVEV (reference sequence). For the CDR3, the DNA is TGTGCCAGCAGTTTATCGGGAGTCCATGAAGCTTTCTTT. It is translated as CASSLSGVHEAFF.

About this clone itself: This sample includes further DNA sequences coding for the same CDR3. The CDR3 loop is CASSPFSGGSQETQYF. In DNA, the CDR3 is TGTGCCAGCTCACCATTTTCGGGGGGTAGTCAAGAGACCCAGTACTTC. The V and J genes are TRBV18 and TRBJ2-5; 7 bases match TRBD2. CDR1 and CDR2 (germline): KGHSH, LQKENI. This CDR3 spans 16 amino acids. The V and J ends lost 2 bases and 2 bases, in that order; junction bases with no gene match: 8.

V usage is TRBV18 and J usage is TRBJ2-7, with 10 bases identical to TRBD1. V was pared by 3 bases and J by 7 bases, with 9 bases of the junction left unmatched. The CDR3 length is 15 residues. In germline, CDR1 is KGHSH, CDR2 LQKENI. The CDR3 sequence: CASSPYDRGLGEQYF. CDR3 bases: TGTGCCAGCTCACCCTACGACAGGGGGCTTGGGGAGCAGTACTTC.